The clone carrying this T cell receptor beta chain was recorded a few times. This sample is drawn from a study of CD8 T cells in ankylosing spondylitis. TCRdb redid the calling of the 5' RACE reads with MiXCR, one entry per CDR3 protein. In the table there are hundreds of thousands of distinct CDR3 sequences, 20% of which are singletons. This CDR3 comprises 14 residues. The ends were cut back, 0 bases at V and 0 bases at J, with 9 bases in the middle. Germline CDR1 is DFQATT and CDR2 is SNEGSKA (reference sequence). The J gene is TRBJ2-7, the V gene TRBV20-1; D is undetermined. The sequence came from a male donor with ankylosing spondylitis or in good health (not recorded which). Sequencing used blood, either unsorted or a sorted T cell fraction (not recorded which). CDR3: CSAREPSSSYEQYF. The DNA of the CDR3 is TGCAGTGCTAGAGAGCCTAGTTCCTCCTACGAGCAGTACTTC.